These T cell receptor beta chains were read from a single sample in a study of blood T cell repertoires in COVID-19. Assay: immunoSEQ multiplex PCR; the TCRdb copy retains only in-frame clones and omits some. The sample includes roughly 250,000 clones, approximately 85% of them seen just once. Sequences were obtained from peripheral blood. Receptor source: a woman aged 30 to 39 with acute or convalescent COVID-19. Both conserved end residues are part of each CDR3. The D gene is left open where the match is weak. Where a row states a size, it is once, few, many or the class of an expanded clone; other rows omit it.

v_call,clone_size,j_call,d_call,cdr3_aa,cdr3_nt
TRBV18,once,TRBJ2-1,TRBD1,CASSPPGQGYNEQFF,TGTGCCAGCTCACCACCGGGACAGGGCTACAATGAGCAGTTCTTC
TRBV6-5,-,TRBJ1-3,-,CASSHATGTGNTIYF,TGTGCCAGCAGCCACGCGACGGGAACTGGAAACACCATATATTTT
TRBV13,-,TRBJ2-3,-,CASSSQWAINSTDTQYF,TGTGCCAGCAGCTCCCAGTGGGCAATTAATAGCACAGATACGCAGTATTTT
TRBV6-5,-,TRBJ1-2,-,CASSRGRGWGYTF,TGTGCCAGCAGCCGCGGGAGGGGCTGGGGCTACACCTTC
TRBV6-5,once,TRBJ2-5,TRBD2,CASNRLAGVGETQYF,TGTGCCAGCAACAGACTAGCGGGAGTCGGGGAGACCCAGTACTTC
TRBV5-1,-,TRBJ2-7,TRBD2,CASSLGLAGGLHEQYF,TGCGCCAGCAGCTTAGGACTAGCGGGAGGGCTCCACGAGCAGTACTTC
TRBV11-2,-,TRBJ2-3,TRBD1,CASSRGQTYTDTQYF,TGTGCCAGCAGCCGGGGACAGACCTACACAGATACGCAGTATTTT
TRBV5-1,-,TRBJ2-5,TRBD1,CASSASLQGRETQYF,TGCGCCAGCAGCGCCTCCCTACAGGGGCGAGAGACCCAGTACTTC
TRBV7-2,-,TRBJ2-5,-,CASSLAPSFETQYF,TGTGCCAGCAGCTTAGCCCCGAGCTTCGAGACCCAGTACTTC
TRBV6-2/TRBV6-3,-,TRBJ2-4,-,CASSYGDNPVDIQYF,TGTGCCAGCAGTTACGGGGACAACCCCGTGGACATTCAGTACTTC
TRBV24-1,-,TRBJ1-1,-,CATSDPTGPGTEAFF,TGTGCCACCAGTGATCCGACAGGACCGGGGACTGAAGCTTTCTTT
TRBV10-1,once,TRBJ2-3,TRBD1,CASSELVGTENTQYF,TGCGCCAGCAGTGAGTTAGTTGGGACAGAAAATACGCAGTATTTT
TRBV5-6,-,TRBJ2-1,TRBD2,CASSRPGLHNEQFF,TGTGCCAGCAGCCGCCCGGGACTACACAATGAGCAGTTCTTC
TRBV12-3/TRBV12-4,-,TRBJ2-7,-,CASSLARYEQYF,TGTGCCAGCAGTTTAGCGCGGTACGAGCAGTACTTC
TRBV6-7,-,TRBJ1-5,TRBD1,CASRANRGEKDQPQHF,TGTGCCAGCAGGGCGAACAGGGGAGAGAAGGATCAGCCCCAGCATTTT
TRBV6-2/TRBV6-3,-,TRBJ2-1,TRBD2,CASSFSSGTSGRGDEQFF,TGTGCCAGCAGTTTTTCCTCCGGGACTAGCGGGAGGGGGGATGAGCAGTTCTTC
TRBV29-1,-,TRBJ1-5,-,CSVQDSLSPNQPQHF,TGCAGCGTCCAGGACAGCCTCTCCCCAAATCAGCCCCAGCATTTT
TRBV19,-,TRBJ2-5,TRBD1,CAAGRQGFRETQYF,TGTGCCGCCGGAAGACAGGGTTTCCGGGAGACCCAGTACTTC
TRBV6-5,-,TRBJ2-7,TRBD1,CASRDGGTGVYEQYF,TGTGCCAGCAGGGACGGAGGGACAGGGGTCTACGAGCAGTACTTC
TRBV9,-,TRBJ2-1,-,CASSEDSGGYNEQFF,TGTGCCAGCAGCGAGGACAGTGGTGGATACAATGAGCAGTTCTTC
TRBV13,-,TRBJ2-1,TRBD2,CASSSVTMTSGRGSSYNEQFF,TGTGCCAGCAGCTCCGTAACTATGACTAGCGGGAGAGGAAGCTCCTACAATGAGCAGTTCTTC
TRBV30,-,TRBJ2-7,TRBD2,CAWRSGLAGLTAYEQYF,TGTGCCTGGAGATCTGGACTAGCGGGTCTAACAGCCTACGAGCAGTACTTC
TRBV10-3,-,TRBJ2-5,-,CAISPGASQETQYF,TGTGCCATCAGTCCCGGAGCTAGCCAAGAGACCCAGTACTTC
TRBV3-1/TRBV3-2,-,TRBJ2-3,-,CASSPRTDYTDTQYF,TGTGCCAGCAGCCCCCGGACCGACTACACAGATACGCAGTATTTT
TRBV21-1,-,TRBJ2-2,-,CASRGAVIPGELFF,TGTGCCAGCAGGGGGGCAGTAATCCCCGGGGAGCTGTTTTTT
TRBV9,-,TRBJ1-1,-,CASSVRQINTEAFF,TGTGCCAGCAGCGTAAGACAGATTAACACTGAAGCTTTCTTT
TRBV5-1,-,TRBJ1-1,TRBD1,CASKGQGMNTEAFF,TGCGCCAGCAAGGGACAGGGGATGAACACTGAAGCTTTCTTT
TRBV5-6,-,TRBJ1-5,-,CASSFRGSQPQHF,TGTGCCAGCAGCTTCCGGGGTAGTCAGCCCCAGCATTTT
TRBV7-6,-,TRBJ2-1,-,CASSSRGGSYNEQFF,TGTGCCAGCAGCTCCCGTGGCGGCTCCTACAATGAGCAGTTCTTC
TRBV19,-,TRBJ2-7,TRBD1,CASSRTGGLDEQYF,TGTGCCAGTAGCCGAACAGGGGGGCTCGACGAGCAGTACTTC
TRBV29-1,few,TRBJ1-1,-,CSAWGVTTEAFF,TGCAGTGCCTGGGGGGTGACGACTGAAGCTTTCTTT
TRBV4-1,-,TRBJ2-1,TRBD1,CASSPGQTYNEQFF,TGCGCCAGCAGTCCGGGACAGACCTACAATGAGCAGTTCTTC
TRBV19,-,TRBJ2-3,-,CASSVVRGANADTQYF,TGTGCCAGTAGTGTGGTCCGGGGTGCGAACGCAGATACGCAGTATTTT
TRBV15,once,TRBJ2-3,TRBD1,CATSKTPNRGQADTQYF,TGTGCCACCAGCAAAACACCAAACAGGGGGCAAGCAGATACGCAGTATTTT
TRBV3-1/TRBV3-2,-,TRBJ1-2,-,CASSQQGGYTF,TGTGCCAGCAGCCAACAGGGGGGCTACACCTTC
TRBV6-2/TRBV6-3,-,TRBJ2-7,TRBD1,CASSYSNLGQGFYEQYF,TGTGCCAGCAGTTACTCGAACCTGGGACAGGGGTTCTACGAGCAGTACTTC
TRBV2,-,TRBJ1-5,-,CASRKSSSNQPQHF,TGTGCCAGCAGAAAGAGTAGTAGCAATCAGCCCCAGCATTTT
TRBV7-2,-,TRBJ1-1,TRBD1,CASSQPQGAGTEAFF,TGTGCCAGCAGCCAACCACAGGGGGCTGGCACTGAAGCTTTCTTT
TRBV19,-,TRBJ1-5,-,CASSIDLEGDGPYSNQPQHF,TGTGCCAGTAGTATAGATCTTGAGGGGGACGGACCTTATAGCAATCAGCCCCAGCATTTT
TRBV11-2,-,TRBJ1-2,-,CASSLEQGEFYGYTF,TGTGCCAGCAGCTTAGAACAGGGAGAGTTCTATGGCTACACCTTC
TRBV19,-,TRBJ1-5,TRBD1,CASSRTGSDQPQHF,TGTGCCAGTAGTAGGACAGGGTCGGATCAGCCCCAGCATTTT
TRBV7-9,-,TRBJ2-3,TRBD2,CASSPTSGGSTDTQYF,TGTGCCAGCAGCCCGACTAGCGGGGGGAGCACAGATACGCAGTATTTT
TRBV6-4,once,TRBJ1-6,TRBD1,CASRLRQGNSPLHF,TGTGCCAGCAGGCTTCGACAGGGGAATTCACCCCTCCACTTT
TRBV7-2,-,TRBJ2-5,-,CASSNTGFWETQYF,TGTGCCAGCAGCAATACAGGGTTTTGGGAGACCCAGTACTTC
TRBV30,-,TRBJ2-7,-,CAYNRVNLDEQYF,TGTGCCTACAACAGGGTGAATCTGGACGAGCAGTACTTC
TRBV29-1,-,TRBJ2-2,TRBD2,CSVLREDTGELFF,TGCAGCGTTTTGCGGGAGGACACCGGGGAGCTGTTTTTT
TRBV5-1,-,TRBJ2-3,TRBD2,CASSLVGTSGSSADTQYF,TGCGCCAGCAGCTTGGTGGGGACTAGCGGGAGTTCTGCAGATACGCAGTATTTT
TRBV24-1,-,TRBJ2-5,TRBD2,CATSVSAGERQETQYF,TGTGCCACCAGTGTATCAGCGGGAGAACGCCAAGAGACCCAGTACTTC
TRBV19,-,TRBJ2-1,TRBD2,CASSAPGLAGANEQFF,TGTGCCAGTAGTGCCCCGGGACTAGCGGGAGCCAATGAGCAGTTCTTC
TRBV4-2,-,TRBJ1-1,TRBD1,CASSQGTGTPGEAFF,TGTGCCAGCAGCCAAGGGACAGGGACACCGGGTGAAGCTTTCTTT
TRBV10-3,-,TRBJ2-7,TRBD2,CAISDSRGRASGSYEQYF,TGTGCCATCAGTGACTCCCGGGGGCGTGCTAGCGGGAGCTACGAGCAGTACTTC
TRBV29-1,-,TRBJ1-1,TRBD1,CSVGAGGTEAFF,TGCAGCGTTGGTGCAGGGGGCACTGAAGCTTTCTTT
TRBV3-1/TRBV3-2,-,TRBJ2-7,TRBD2,CASSQASTRVLAGPYEQYF,TGTGCCAGCAGCCAAGCATCGACTAGGGTTCTAGCGGGACCCTACGAGCAGTACTTC
TRBV11-2,-,TRBJ2-7,TRBD1,CASSNWDRGLYEQYF,TGTGCCAGCAGCAACTGGGACAGGGGGCTCTACGAGCAGTACTTC
TRBV7-9,-,TRBJ1-4,TRBD1,CASSFGQDEKLFF,TGTGCCAGCAGCTTCGGACAGGATGAAAAACTGTTTTTT
TRBV5-1,-,TRBJ2-2,TRBD2,CASSRLADNTGELFF,TGCGCCAGCAGCAGACTAGCGGACAACACCGGGGAGCTGTTTTTT
TRBV29-1,-,TRBJ2-7,TRBD2,CSVGTRPYEQYF,TGCAGCGTTGGGACTAGGCCTTACGAGCAGTACTTC
TRBV7-9,once,TRBJ2-1,TRBD2,CASSLGGAGGHEQFF,TGTGCCAGCAGCTTAGGCGGAGCGGGAGGGCATGAGCAGTTCTTC